This record concerns one TCR beta chain sequence. Clinical histories supplied by participants themselves formed the basis of cohort assignment. Symptom resolution, clearance, or two negative PCRs marked donors in Cohort 3 as recovered. As originally analysed: Reference gene primers were amplified, and this amplification served to estimate nucleated cell counts. Some clones are missing from TCRdb's copy, which holds only in-frame ones; the method was immunoSEQ multiplex PCR. The V and J calls and clone size were taken over from that table, and D and trimming were inferred from the DNA. In the table there are 250,000 to 350,000 clones, roughly 88% of which are singletons. The data were obtained in a study of blood T cell repertoires in COVID-19. At the level of the study: In each case, the material was cDNA or gDNA derived from T cells, B-cell-depleted T cells, or PBMCs.

Material for sequencing was PBMCs or T cells enriched from blood (not recorded which). This receptor was taken from a woman aged 30 to 39 who had recovered from COVID-19.

The CDR3 loop reads CASSLRDEQYF. CDR3 sequence (DNA): TGTGCCAGCAGTTTGAGGGACGAGCAGTACTTC. The chain combines TRBV27 with TRBJ2-7, with a weak D call TRBD2 (5 bases). From germline, CDR1 is MNHEY and CDR2 SMNVEV (reference sequence). V lost 3 bases and J 5 bases, leaving 5 bases between the germline ends. The CDR3 totals 11 residues.